This T cell receptor beta chain was retrieved from a study of OX40 agonist ivuxolimab in advanced cancers. General notes on the study: Ivuxolimab was a fully human IgG2 agonistic monoclonal antibody targeting the costimulatory receptor OX40 (CD134). Of the approximately 54 patients in dose escalation, 19 had hepatocellular carcinoma, about 15 had melanoma, 9 had renal cell carcinoma and 9 had head and neck cancer. Intravenous ivuxolimab was administered to patients every 2 weeks at six dose levels: 0.01, 0.1, 0.3, 1.5, 3 and 10 mg/kg. Patients were allowed to have had prior anti-PD-1, anti-PD-L1 or anti-CTLA-4 therapy, and 30% to 40% of the dose-escalation patients had previously received checkpoint inhibitors. The paper describes the monotherapy dose-escalation part (N ≈ 50 patients) of the phase I trial of ivuxolimab. Peripheral TCRbeta sequencing was intended to test whether TCR sequence diversity was altered and clonal T-cell expansion was caused by ivuxolimab. Partial responses occurred in three dose-escalation patients, of whom one had hepatocellular carcinoma and two had cutaneous melanoma. In the dose-escalation cohort, roughly 80% of patients were male, and the mean age was around 60 years, with a range of roughly 23 to 85. What the study reported, not specific to this receptor: Low levels of normalized T-cell clonal expansion were also seen in some nonresponding patients. On average, CD8+ T cells showed more expanded clones than CD4+ T cells after ivuxolimab. Antigen specificity was not determined for the clonally expanded peripheral T cells. In the 0.1-3.0 mg/kg groups, partial responders had among the lowest normalized peripheral clonal expansion, particularly in CD8+ T cells. At doses of 0.1 to 3.0 mg/kg, clonal expansion of both CD4+ and CD8+ blood T cells was observed from baseline to week 6.

As concerns this clone: Its antigen is unknown. It has no much larger one-base neighbor in the sample; base qualities were not kept.

Genomic DNA was isolated from the sorted cells so that the TCRbeta CDR3 region could be sequenced. The immunoSEQ Assay was used for sequencing of TCRbeta CDR3 regions. TCRdb stores this immuneACCESS table with in-frame sequences only. Part of the clones is absent; in the studies checked, under half of the shortfall reflects unresolved V genes, and no reason is known for the rest. The sample records more than 70,000 clones, 89% of which are singletons. Jointly, the top ten make up approximately 11% of the sample. Patients with autoimmune disease history or receiving systemic immunosuppression were excluded from the trial. Peripheral blood for TCR sequencing was collected from all dose cohorts at baseline, on cycle 4 day 1, and on cycle 7 day 1. Samples were obtained from an open-label, multicenter, first-in-human phase I dose-escalation trial of ivuxolimab. The trial enrolled adults with locally advanced or metastatic head and neck squamous cell, hepatocellular, melanoma or renal cell carcinoma. Before TCR sequencing, CD4+ T cells and CD8+ T cells from peripheral blood were sorted into separate populations.

Sample: CD4+ or CD8+ T cells sorted from blood, taken in a trial of the OX40 agonist ivuxolimab. This receptor was identified in an adult with an advanced solid tumor such as melanoma, head and neck, liver or kidney cancer.

The DNA is TGTGCCAGCAGCTTGGTTCGGGACAGGCCGTACAATGAGCAGTTCTTC. It translates as CASSLVRDRPYNEQFF. The chain joins TRBV7-9 to TRBJ2-1; the junction holds 8 bases that match TRBD1. The germline V gene (reference sequence) yields SEHNR for CDR1 and FQNEAQ for CDR2. Ends trimmed: V by 3 bases, J by 4 bases; bases unmatched to a gene: 8. The CDR3 starts with the cysteine, ends with the phenylalanine, and has 16 residues. The entry retains the CDR3 DNA only, 48 bases that are in frame from base 1.